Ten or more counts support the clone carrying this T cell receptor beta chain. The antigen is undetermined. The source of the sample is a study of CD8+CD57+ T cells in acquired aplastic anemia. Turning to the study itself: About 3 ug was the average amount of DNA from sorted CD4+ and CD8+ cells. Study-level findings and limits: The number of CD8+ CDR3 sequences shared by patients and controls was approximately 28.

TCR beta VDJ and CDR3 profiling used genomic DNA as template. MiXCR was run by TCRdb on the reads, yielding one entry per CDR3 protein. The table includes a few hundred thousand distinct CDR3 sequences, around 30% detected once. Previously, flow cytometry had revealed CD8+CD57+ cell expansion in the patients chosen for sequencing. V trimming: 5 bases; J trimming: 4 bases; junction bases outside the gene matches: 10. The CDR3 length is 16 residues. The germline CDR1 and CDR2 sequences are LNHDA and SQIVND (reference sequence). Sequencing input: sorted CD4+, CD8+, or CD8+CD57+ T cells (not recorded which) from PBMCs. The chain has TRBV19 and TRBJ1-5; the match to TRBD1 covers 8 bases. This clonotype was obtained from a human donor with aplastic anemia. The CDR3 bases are TGTGCCAGTAGTCCTCCTTGGAGGACAGGGAATCAGCCCCAGCATTTT. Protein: CASSPPWRTGNQPQHF.